The 19 T cell receptor beta chains reported below all come from one sample, sequenced in a study of beta chain features in type 1 diabetes. Expressed TCRB transcripts were sequenced because the entire RNA isolate underwent reverse transcription. TCRdb keeps only in-frame clones here, not all; method: immunoSEQ multiplex PCR. The data show 130,000 to 150,000 clones, with about 44% seen just once and around 0.43% held by the top ten. Sequencing was carried out using Tregs from blood. These receptor sequences come from a man younger than 35 in good health.

The chain employs TRBV2 and TRBJ2-2; 8 bases map to TRBD1. The junction had 1 base not matched to a gene; V was cut back by 8 bases and J by 2 bases. The germline V gene has CDR1 SNHLY and CDR2 FYNNEI. CDR3 size: 13 residues. In DNA, the CDR3 is TGTGCCAGCGGACAGGGAAACACCGGGGAGCTGTTTTTT. Its protein is CASGQGNTGELFF.

This rearrangement joins TRBV10-3 to TRBJ2-1, with 10 bases identical to TRBD1. CDR1 ENHRY and CDR2 SYGVKD come from the germline V gene. V lost 8 bases and J lost 6; bases outside the gene matches: 7. CDR3 length equals 14 residues. CDR3 in DNA: TGTGCCATCGTACGGGACAGGGGAGGCAATGAGCAGTTCTTC. Translated: CAIVRDRGGNEQFF.

This clone came up a few times. The V gene is TRBV4-3, the J gene TRBJ2-3; 9 bases line up with TRBD2. The junction had 6 bases not matched to a gene; V was cut back by 3 bases and J by 2 bases. There are 16 residues in the CDR3. Germline CDR1 is LGHNA and CDR2 is YSLEER. The CDR3 loop reads CASSQTSGILTDTQYF. In nucleotides, the CDR3 is TGCGCCAGCAGCCAGACTAGCGGAATACTCACAGATACGCAGTATTTT.

This clone has only a few counts. The chain carries TRBV29-1 and TRBJ1-1, with no clear D. V was shortened by 4 bases and J by 0 bases, with 9 bases between the two germline ends. Germline V lookup: CDR1 SQVTM, CDR2 ANQGSEA. The length of the CDR3 is 13 residues. The CDR3 coding sequence is TGCAGCGTTGTTCGGTTCATGAACACTGAAGCTTTCTTT. Translating it yields CSVVRFMNTEAFF.

The rearrangement links TRBV5-1 to TRBJ2-3; TRBD2 agrees at 13 bases. Per the germline V gene, CDR1 is SGHRS and CDR2 is YFSETQ. Trimming took 0 bases from V and 1 from J; bases not matched to a gene: 2. The CDR3 consists of 17 residues. The CDR3 spells CASSLAGTSGGTDTQYF. Here the CDR3 DNA reads TGCGCCAGCAGCTTGGCCGGGACTAGCGGGGGCACAGATACGCAGTATTTT.

The chain has TRBV4-1 and TRBJ2-1; 9 bases line up with TRBD2. V lost 1 base and J lost 3; bases outside the gene matches: 10. The CDR3 is 18 residues long. The V gene's germline CDR1 is MGHRA and CDR2 YSYEKL. This CDR3 reads CASSQVHTAAGGYNEQFF. Here the CDR3 DNA reads TGCGCCAGCAGCCAAGTCCATACCGCAGCGGGAGGCTACAATGAGCAGTTCTTC.

This clone was found a few times. The chain combines TRBV19 with TRBJ2-7; TRBD1 agrees at 7 bases. The CDR3 sequence is 13 residues long. V trimming: 6 bases; J trimming: 3 bases; junction bases outside the gene matches: 5. Germline V gene sequence: CDR1 LNHDA, CDR2 SQIVND (reference sequence). As DNA, the CDR3 is TGTGCCAGTAGCCAGGACAGGAGCTACGAGCAGTACTTC. Its protein is CASSQDRSYEQYF.

This chain links TRBV5-1 with TRBJ1-5, with TRBD1 identical over 12 bases. V lost 5 bases to trimming and J lost 6 bases; unmatched junction nucleotides: 6. The CDR3 is made up of 15 amino acids. Looked up from germline, CDR1 is SGHRS and CDR2 is YFSETQ. The CDR3 region has the DNA TGCGCCAGCAGTTACGGGACAGGGGGCTCTCAGCCCCAGCATTTT. Translation gives CASSYGTGGSQPQHF.

The chain carries TRBV27 and TRBJ2-7, with 7 bases that match TRBD1. The V gene's germline CDR1 is MNHEY and CDR2 SMNVEV (reference sequence). The CDR3 loop spans 14 amino acids. The V gene end was trimmed by 6 bases and the J gene end by 3 bases; junction bases not matched to a gene: 8. CDR3 sequence reads: CASSFRYRGYEQYF. The CDR3, as DNA: TGTGCCAGCAGCTTCCGTTACAGGGGCTACGAGCAGTACTTC.

This chain links TRBV14 with TRBJ2-3, with 7 bases that match TRBD1. Germline CDR1 is SGHDN and CDR2 is FVKESK. The CDR3 consists of 17 residues. V shed 2 bases, J shed 1 base, and the junction held 9 bases outside the gene matches. The CDR3 region has the DNA TGTGCCAGCAGCCAACAGGTGGTTACAGGGGGCACAGATACGCAGTATTTT. It translates to CASSQQVVTGGTDTQYF.

The rearrangement joins TRBV10-3 to TRBJ2-7; TRBD2 matches 12 bases. CDR3 length: 13 residues. Germline CDR1 is ENHRY and CDR2 is SYGVKD. V shed 10 bases, J shed 3 bases, and the junction held 4 bases outside the gene matches. The CDR3 is CASVGLAGYEQYF. In nucleotides, the CDR3 is TGTGCCAGCGTGGGACTAGCGGGCTACGAGCAGTACTTC.

The chain couples TRBV2 to TRBJ1-1; possibly TRBD1 for D (6 bases). Deletions cut 8 bases from V and 6 bases from J, with 22 bases between. Per the germline V gene, CDR1 is SNHLY and CDR2 is FYNNEI. CDR3 length equals 15 residues. Here the CDR3 DNA reads TGTGCCAGCTGCCGGGACAACCGTTTTATACCTGAAGCTTTCTTT. It encodes CASCRDNRFIPEAFF.

This chain joins TRBV6-6 and TRBJ1-1; tentative D call: TRBD1 (5 bases). The CDR3 has 13 residues. Trimming shortened V by 0 bases and J by 4 bases, and 6 bases separated the two germline ends. Per germline, CDR1 MNHNY and CDR2 SVGAGI (reference sequence). CDR3 in amino acids: CASSYSGGTEAFF. CDR3 bases: TGTGCCAGCAGTTACTCGGGGGGCACTGAAGCTTTCTTT.

This chain uses TRBV7-9 with TRBJ2-5; D ambiguous. Looked up from germline, CDR1 is SEHNR and CDR2 is FQNEAQ (reference sequence). The CDR3 sequence is 14 residues long. V lost 7 bases and J lost 5, with 17 bases in between. The CDR3 DNA reads as TGTGCCAGCATCTCCGTGCAGTTATGGGAGACCCAGTACTTC. As protein: CASISVQLWETQYF.

The chain employs TRBV4-1 and TRBJ2-5, with 8 bases matching TRBD1. The DNA end is a closer match to TRBJ2-7, so the J assignment may be wrong. CDR3 length: 14 residues. CDR1 is MGHRA and CDR2 is YSYEKL in the germline V gene. Here the CDR3 DNA reads TGCGCCAGCAGCCAAGAGGACAGGGCCTACGAGCAGTACTTC. It translates to CASSQEDRAYEQYF.

V usage is TRBV28 and J usage is TRBJ1-1; TRBD1 aligns across 8 bases. The germline V gene has CDR1 MDHEN and CDR2 SYDVKM. There are 16 residues in the CDR3. Trimming at V came to 6 bases and at J to 3 bases, leaving 12 bases not matched to a gene. CDR3 residues: CASRPSFRDRHTEAFF. The CDR3 coding sequence is TGTGCCAGCAGGCCTTCATTCCGGGACAGGCACACTGAAGCTTTCTTT.

V usage is TRBV10-3 and J usage is TRBJ2-7; D is undetermined. V lost 4 bases, J lost 1 base, and 11 bases lay in between. The CDR3 is 14 amino acids. Looked up from germline, CDR1 is ENHRY and CDR2 is SYGVKD. The CDR3 DNA reads TGTGCCATCAGTGCCACACAGAATTCCTACGAGCAGTACTTC. Its protein product is CAISATQNSYEQYF.

The gene calls are TRBV4-3 and TRBJ2-7, with a tentative D call TRBD1 (8 bases). Germline V CDR1 and CDR2: LGHNA, YSLEER. The CDR3 consists of 15 residues. Trimming took off 0 bases at V and 4 bases at J, with 13 bases between the two ends. The CDR3 here is CASSQDNRGGYEQYF. In DNA form, the CDR3 reads TGCGCCAGCAGCCAAGACAACAGGGGGGGGTACGAGCAGTACTTC.

The rearrangement uses TRBV30 and TRBJ1-1; unclear D gene. Germline CDR1 and CDR2: GTSNPN and SVGIG (reference sequence). Trimming pared 4 bases from V and 7 bases from J, leaving 10 bases between. The CDR3 spans 11 residues. The CDR3: CAWTLFGEAFF. The CDR3 coding sequence is TGTGCCTGGACCCTTTTCGGTGAAGCTTTCTTT.